Below, 24 T cell receptor beta chains from the same sample are listed, as sequenced in a study of T-cell memory formation after mild COVID-19. TCRdb used MiXCR to reprocess the 5' RACE reads, holding one entry per CDR3 protein. The data show around 250,000 distinct CDR3 sequences, 15% to 20% seen once. Sequences were obtained from PBMCs or a T cell subset sorted from them (not recorded which). Receptor source: a man between 18 and 35 years old who had mild COVID-19 (a few samples of this study predate the infection). Cell type and time point are not known.

This clonotype was seen more than once but under ten times. V is TRBV28 and J is TRBJ1-2; no definite D call. Trimming took 7 bases from V and 5 from J, leaving 14 bases between them. Germline V gene lookup returns CDR1 MDHEN and CDR2 SYDVKM. This CDR3 is 13 amino acids long. The CDR3 here is CASTPQMLYGYTF. CDR3 DNA: TGTGCCAGCACCCCACAGATGCTTTATGGCTACACCTTC.

This clonotype was seen more than once but under ten times. This sequence joins TRBV5-8 and TRBJ2-1; TRBD2 matches 7 bases. This CDR3 comprises 15 residues. Germline V gives CDR1 SGHTS, CDR2 YDEGEE. With 1 base clipped from V and 0 bases from J, the junction kept 1 base outside the gene matches. The CDR3 DNA follows: TGTGCCAGCAGCTTGAGCGGGGCCTCCTACAATGAGCAGTTCTTC. This codes for CASSLSGASYNEQFF.

This rearrangement joins TRBV11-2 to TRBJ1-2; TRBD1 agrees at 9 bases. Germline V gene sequence: CDR1 SGHAT, CDR2 FQNNGV. This CDR3 region has 14 residues. The junction had 4 bases not matched to a gene; V was cut back by 5 bases and J by 3 bases. This chain's CDR3 is CASSAGTGYYGYTF. For the CDR3, the DNA is TGTGCCAGCAGCGCCGGGACAGGGTACTATGGCTACACCTTC.

CDR3 amino acids: CATSVTLVGEQFF. The CDR3 DNA follows: TGTGCCACCAGCGTCACACTGGTGGGTGAGCAGTTCTTC. This sequence joins TRBV15 and TRBJ2-1, with D unclear. The CDR3 extends over 13 amino acids. Trimming left V 5 bases short and J 9 bases short, with 14 bases between. CDR1 is LNHNV, CDR2 YYDKDF, per germline (reference sequence).

V usage is TRBV20-1 and J usage is TRBJ1-2, with TRBD1 identical over 9 bases. Germline V gene lookup returns CDR1 DFQATT and CDR2 SNEGSKA (reference sequence). The CDR3 length is 14 residues. The trim removed 5 bases at V and 3 bases at J, leaving 7 bases unmatched. The CDR3, as DNA: TGCAGTGCTGCCTACCGGGACAGGGACTATGGCTACACCTTC. It is translated as CSAAYRDRDYGYTF.

This clonotype was counted many times. The chain links TRBV12-3 or TRBV12-4 to TRBJ2-1; a weak D match, TRBD1 (7 bases). V lost 3 bases to trimming and J lost 4 bases, with 16 bases between them. The CDR3 has 16 residues. In DNA, the CDR3 is TGTGCCAGCAGTTTTCCAGGGGGGCGCGGGTACAATGAGCAGTTCTTC. Amino acids: CASSFPGGRGYNEQFF.

The V gene is TRBV27, the J gene TRBJ2-2, with a tentative D call TRBD2 (6 bases). The CDR3 has 15 amino acids. Germline V CDR1 and CDR2: MNHEY, SMNVEV (reference sequence). V was cut by 6 bases and J by 0 bases, with 11 bases left in between. The CDR3 spells CASSSWGANTGELFF. The CDR3, as DNA: TGTGCCAGCAGCTCCTGGGGGGCGAACACCGGGGAGCTGTTTTTT.

The rearrangement joins TRBV7-2 to TRBJ1-4; 7 nucleotides line up with TRBD1. This CDR3 has 14 residues. The germline V gene encodes CDR1 SGHTA and CDR2 FQGNSA. J was trimmed by 7 bases and V by 5 bases; bases with no gene match: 7. The CDR3 DNA reads TGTGCCAGCAGCCGACAGGGTGTTAGTGAAAAACTGTTTTTT. Residues: CASSRQGVSEKLFF.

A few counts support this clonotype. For the CDR3, the DNA is TGCGCCAGCAGACGCCTAGCGCGGGCGCAAGAGACCCAGTACTTC. It codes for CASRRLARAQETQYF. The rearrangement joins TRBV5-1 to TRBJ2-5; possibly TRBD2 for D (6 bases). The V gene's germline CDR1 is SGHRS and CDR2 YFSETQ. V was pared by 5 bases and J by 2 bases, with 16 bases between. This CDR3 has 15 amino acids.

Many counts were recorded for this clonotype. This chain connects TRBV6-5 to TRBJ1-2; maybe TRBD1 (6 bases). Germline CDR1 and CDR2: MNHEY and SVGAGI. The CDR3 length is 14 residues. The ends were cut back, 6 bases at V and 6 bases at J, with 17 bases in the middle. Here the CDR3 DNA reads TGTGCCAGCAGGAACAGGGCCGATATACATGGCTACACCTTC. Translation: CASRNRADIHGYTF.

The V and J genes are TRBV24-1 and TRBJ2-5, with D tentatively TRBD1 (5 bases). V was cut by 1 base and J by 4 bases, with 15 bases left in between. The CDR3 is 16 residues long. CDR1 and CDR2 (germline): KGHDR, SFDVKD. In DNA form, the CDR3 reads TGTGCCACCAGTGATTTAAAATCTTCAGGGTTAGAGACCCAGTACTTC. Translating it yields CATSDLKSSGLETQYF.

The chain joins TRBV20-1 to TRBJ1-5; D gene unclear. Germline V lookup: CDR1 DFQATT, CDR2 SNEGSKA (reference sequence). The CDR3 contains 13 residues. Here the CDR3 reads CSAFGSDNQPQHF. For the CDR3, the DNA is TGCAGCGCCTTTGGGTCCGACAATCAGCCCCAGCATTTT.

The gene calls are TRBV12-3 or TRBV12-4 and TRBJ2-5; 8 bases map to TRBD2. CDR3 length: 14 amino acids. V trimming: 5 bases; J trimming: 1 base; junction bases outside the gene matches: 3. The CDR3 is CASSPRGVQETQYF. As DNA, the CDR3 is TGTGCCAGCAGTCCGCGGGGGGTCCAAGAGACCCAGTACTTC.

This clonotype was found a few times. V and J are TRBV11-2 and TRBJ2-4; D gene uncertain. The CDR3 extends over 13 amino acids. Between the trimmed V and J ends, which lost 7 bases and 0 bases, there was a span of 7 bases. Per the germline V gene, CDR1 is SGHAT and CDR2 is FQNNGV. CDR3 protein: CASKEIAKNIQYF. CDR3 nucleotides: TGTGCCAGCAAAGAAATAGCCAAAAACATTCAGTACTTC.

This clonotype was recorded many times. The chain combines TRBV7-8 with TRBJ2-5; possible D gene TRBD2, 6 bases. Germline CDR1 reads SGHVS; CDR2 reads FQNEAQ. CDR3 size: 14 residues. Trimming took 5 bases from V and 4 from J, leaving 14 bases between them. The CDR3 nucleotides are TGTGCCAGCAGCCCCCGGACCGGGGGAGAGACCCAGTACTTC. This sequence encodes CASSPRTGGETQYF.

This chain uses TRBV11-1 with TRBJ2-5; D is undetermined. V was clipped by 5 bases and J by 5 bases, with 15 bases between them. Per germline, CDR1 SGHAT and CDR2 FQDESV (reference sequence). This CDR3 contains 14 residues. This CDR3 reads CASSLGVGDETQYF. CDR3 nucleotides: TGTGCCAGCAGCCTAGGAGTTGGTGATGAGACCCAGTACTTC.

This clonotype was detected a few times. The rearrangement links TRBV7-8 to TRBJ2-7, with D possibly being TRBD2 (6 bases). Trimming removed 5 bases at V and 7 bases at J, with 15 bases between. This CDR3 region has 13 residues. Per the germline V gene, CDR1 is SGHVS and CDR2 is FQNEAQ. The DNA for the CDR3 is TGTGCCAGCAGCCTGGCGGGGCCGGGGGAGCAGTACTTC. Amino acids: CASSLAGPGEQYF.

This clonotype appeared a few times. CDR3: CASSLRAVQETQYF. The CDR3 nucleotides read TGTGCCAGCAGCTTACGGGCTGTCCAAGAGACCCAGTACTTC. The chain combines TRBV7-9 with TRBJ2-5, with D unclear. Germline CDR1 SEHNR, CDR2 FQNEAQ (reference sequence). The V gene lost 2 bases and the J gene lost 1 base, with 8 bases spanning the gap. The CDR3 is 14 residues long.

The CDR3 nucleotides are TGTGCCAGCTCCCGTCCGGGCGGCGGGGCCAAAAACATTCAGTACTTC. Translating gives CASSRPGGGAKNIQYF. The V call is TRBV9, the J call TRBJ2-4, with D maybe TRBD2 (5 bases). Trimming pared 7 bases from V and 1 base from J, leaving 18 bases between. Looked up from germline, CDR1 is SGDLS and CDR2 is YYNGEE. The CDR3 consists of 16 residues.

The V call is TRBV20-1, the J call TRBJ2-3, with 8 bases aligning to TRBD1. The CDR3 runs to 14 residues. J lost 4 bases, V lost 5 bases, and 8 bases had no gene match. Germline loops: CDR1 DFQATT, CDR2 SNEGSKA (reference sequence). The CDR3 DNA is TGCAGTGCTGGGACAGGCATAATCGCAGATACGCAGTATTTT. Its protein product is CSAGTGIIADTQYF.

The J gene is TRBJ2-3, the V gene TRBV7-2; D may be TRBD1 (5 bases). The germline V and J ends were trimmed by 1 base and 2 bases, with 13 bases remaining between them. This CDR3 region has 16 residues. The germline gives CDR1 SGHTA, CDR2 FQGNSA. The CDR3 region has the DNA TGTGCCAGCAGCTTAGTACAGATAGGGGCCACAGATACGCAGTATTTT. Translated, it gives CASSLVQIGATDTQYF.

This rearrangement joins TRBV7-2 to TRBJ2-5; D not certain. Germline assignment: CDR1 SGHTA and CDR2 FQGNSA. This CDR3 has 14 residues. V lost 4 bases and J 5 bases, leaving 14 bases between the germline ends. The CDR3 DNA reads TGTGCCAGCAGCTCCCTAGGGATCAGGGAGACCCAGTACTTC. The encoded protein is CASSSLGIRETQYF. Full variable domain (rest looked up from reference TRBV7-2 and TRBJ2-5): GAGVSQSPSNKVTEKGKDVELRCDPISGHTALYWYRQSLGQGLEFLIYFQGNSAPDKSGLPSDRFSAERTGGSVSTLTIQRTQQEDSAVYLCASSSLGIRETQYFGPGTRLLVL.

This clonotype was detected a few times. The chain links TRBV19 to TRBJ1-1; D is unresolved. The CDR3 totals 15 residues. The germline V gene has CDR1 LNHDA and CDR2 SQIVND (reference sequence). Trimming removed 1 base at V and 1 base at J, with 10 bases between. The CDR3 sequence is CASSIGWEPNTEAFF. The CDR3 coding sequence is TGTGCCAGTAGTATAGGTTGGGAGCCGAACACTGAAGCTTTCTTT. Supplemented by reference TRBV19 and TRBJ1-1, the full variable domain reads DGGITQSPKYLFRKEGQNVTLSCEQNLNHDAMYWYRQDPGQGLRLIYYSQIVNDFQKGDIAEGYSVSREKKESFPLTVTSAQKNPTAFYLCASSIGWEPNTEAFFGQGTRLTVV.

The CDR3 DNA reads as TGTGCCAGCAGCCGAGCGGGGTACCAAGAGACCCAGTACTTC. Translation: CASSRAGYQETQYF. This rearrangement joins TRBV5-6 to TRBJ2-5; 7 bases agree with TRBD2. Unmatched junction bases numbered 3, after V lost 4 bases and J lost 0 bases. CDR1 SGHDT and CDR2 YYEEEE come from the germline V gene. The CDR3 extends over 14 amino acids.